Following are 11 T cell receptor beta chains from one sample sequenced in a study of radiotherapy plus CTLA-4 blockade in lung cancer (dated 2018 in TCRdb). The protocol used for the library was the immunoSEQ multiplex PCR assay. Entries here come from immuneACCESS through TCRdb and include only in-frame sequences with V and J called. Some clones fail to appear in such tables; in the studies checked, an unresolved V gene covers under half of the shortfall, and the cause of the remainder is unknown. The sample has 84,000 or so clones on record, about four fifths of them singletons. In total, the top ten clones hold 14% to 15% of the sample. The sequences come from peripheral blood, collected from a patient treated with radiotherapy plus ipilimumab. The origin of the receptors is a human donor with non-small cell lung cancer that progressed on radiotherapy plus ipilimumab.

The CDR3 region has the DNA TGTGCCAGCAGCTTGGGCCCGTCTTACACAGTCAATGGCTACACCTTC. The encoded protein is CASSLGPSYTVNGYTF. The rearrangement joins TRBV5-5 to TRBJ1-2; D gene ambiguous. Per the germline V gene, CDR1 is SGHKS and CDR2 is YYEKEE (reference sequence). This CDR3 is 16 amino acids long. The V end lost 0 bases, the J end lost 6 bases, and 18 bases lay between the germline ends.

This clone has only one observation. The chain joins TRBV5-4 to TRBJ1-2, with D possibly being TRBD1 (6 bases). Germline CDR1 SGHNT, CDR2 YYREEE (reference sequence). The CDR3 length is 15 residues. V was trimmed by 4 bases and J by 3 bases, leaving 16 bases between them. CDR3: CASSTGQNLDYGYTF. CDR3 coding DNA: TGTGCCAGCAGCACTGGACAGAACCTTGACTATGGCTACACCTTC.

This chain uses TRBV27 with TRBJ2-3; D call uncertain. The germline V gene has CDR1 MNHEY and CDR2 SMNVEV (reference sequence). Trimming removed 5 bases from V and 0 bases from J, with 3 bases in between. This CDR3 has 12 amino acids. CDR3 sequence reads: CASSMSTDTQYF. CDR3 in DNA: TGTGCCAGCAGTATGAGCACAGATACGCAGTATTTT.

The sample holds a few counts of this clone. This sample includes further DNA sequences coding for the same CDR3. The chain joins TRBV15 to TRBJ1-5, with 9 nucleotides matching TRBD1. V trimming: 2 bases; J trimming: 2 bases; junction bases outside the gene matches: 1. The CDR3 is made up of 15 amino acids. The germline CDR1 and CDR2 sequences are LNHNV and YYDKDF (reference sequence). CDR3 loop: CATSRWTGGNQPQHF. The DNA for the CDR3 is TGTGCCACCAGCAGATGGACAGGGGGCAATCAGCCCCAGCATTTT.

The V call is TRBV27, the J call TRBJ1-6; 7 bases map to TRBD1. The germline gives CDR1 MNHEY, CDR2 SMNVEV (reference sequence). This CDR3 contains 14 residues. J was trimmed by 7 bases and V by 2 bases; bases with no gene match: 2. CDR3 in DNA: TGTGCCAGCAGTTTAGGGGGACAGAATTCACCCCTCCACTTT. It translates to CASSLGGQNSPLHF.

V gene TRBV6-4 combines with J gene TRBJ2-2; 9 bases line up with TRBD1. The J segment lost 1 base and the V segment lost 6 bases, leaving 0 bases of the junction unmatched. The CDR3 totals 14 residues. CDR1 and CDR2 from the germline V gene are MRHNA and SNTAGT. CDR3 protein: CASRGQGNTGELFF. The CDR3 bases are TGTGCCAGCAGGGGACAGGGGAACACCGGGGAGCTGTTTTTT.

The chain is built from TRBV19 and TRBJ1-2; tentatively, D is TRBD1 (5 bases). This CDR3 spans 14 amino acids. V was cut by 3 bases and J by 8 bases, with 16 bases left in between. Germline CDR1 reads LNHDA; CDR2 reads SQIVND (reference sequence). The CDR3 loop is CASSMDTSAKGYTF. The CDR3, as DNA: TGTGCCAGTAGTATGGACACCTCTGCGAAAGGCTACACCTTC.

This chain connects TRBV28 to TRBJ2-7; tentative D call: TRBD1 (6 bases). CDR3 length: 13 residues. Germline V gene lookup returns CDR1 MDHEN and CDR2 SYDVKM. The germline V and J ends were trimmed by 7 bases and 2 bases, with 12 bases remaining between them. The CDR3, as DNA: TGTGCCAGCACTAGGGACATAACCTACGAGCAGTACTTC. Amino acids: CASTRDITYEQYF.

The DNA of the CDR3 is TGTGCCAGCAGCTTAGTTGGGGTTGGAAACTACGAGCAGTACTTC. Translation gives CASSLVGVGNYEQYF. The chain couples TRBV11-2 to TRBJ2-7; D unclear. Trimming removed 1 base at V and 3 bases at J, with 13 bases between. CDR3 length: 15 amino acids. Germline V CDR1 and CDR2: SGHAT, FQNNGV.

This clone was seen a few times. CDR3 coding DNA: TGTGCCAGCAGTTTATTCGAGGGACCGAACTATGGCTACACCTTC. Encoded protein: CASSLFEGPNYGYTF. The chain joins TRBV27 to TRBJ1-2, with a weak D call TRBD1 (5 bases). Trimming cost V 1 base and J 2 bases, with 11 bases left between them. This CDR3 has 15 amino acids. Germline CDR1 is MNHEY and CDR2 is SMNVEV (reference sequence).

The chain combines TRBV6-6 with TRBJ1-5; D is unclear. Trimming removed 0 bases at V and 4 bases at J, with 7 bases between. The CDR3 has 14 amino acids. CDR1 and CDR2 from the germline V gene are MNHNY and SVGAGI (reference sequence). This chain's CDR3 is CASSYSGLNQPQHF. CDR3 DNA: TGTGCCAGCAGTTACTCCGGCCTAAATCAGCCCCAGCATTTT.